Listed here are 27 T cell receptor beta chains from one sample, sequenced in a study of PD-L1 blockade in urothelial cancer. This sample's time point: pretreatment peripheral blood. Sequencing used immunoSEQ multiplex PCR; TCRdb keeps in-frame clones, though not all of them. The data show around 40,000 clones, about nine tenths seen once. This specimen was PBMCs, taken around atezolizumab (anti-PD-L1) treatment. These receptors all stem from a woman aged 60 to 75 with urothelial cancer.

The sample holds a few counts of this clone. In nucleotides, the CDR3 is TGTGCCAGCAGCTTAATGGGACAGGGTACAAACACTGAAGCTTTCTTT. This codes for CASSLMGQGTNTEAFF. The chain is built from TRBV7-3 and TRBJ1-1; 9 positions agree with TRBD1. After removal of 1 base from V and 2 bases from J, the junction contained 5 bases not matched to a gene. This CDR3 has 16 residues. CDR1 and CDR2 (germline): SGHTA, FQGTGA.

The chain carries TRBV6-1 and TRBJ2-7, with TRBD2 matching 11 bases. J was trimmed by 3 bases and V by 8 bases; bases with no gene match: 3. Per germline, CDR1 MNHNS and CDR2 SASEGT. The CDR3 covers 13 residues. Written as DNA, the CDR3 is TGTGCCAGCGAAACTAGCGGGAGCTACGAGCAGTACTTC. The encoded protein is CASETSGSYEQYF.

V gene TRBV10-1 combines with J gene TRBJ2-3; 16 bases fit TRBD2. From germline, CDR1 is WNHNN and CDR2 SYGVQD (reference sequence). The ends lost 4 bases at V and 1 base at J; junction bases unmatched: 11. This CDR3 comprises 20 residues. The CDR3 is CASSGKGLAGGNFGTDTQYF. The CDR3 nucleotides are TGCGCCAGCAGTGGGAAGGGACTAGCGGGAGGGAATTTCGGCACAGATACGCAGTATTTT.

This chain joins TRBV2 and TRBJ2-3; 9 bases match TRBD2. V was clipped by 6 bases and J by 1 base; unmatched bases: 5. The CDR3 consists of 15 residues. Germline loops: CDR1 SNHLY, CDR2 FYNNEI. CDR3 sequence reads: CASSRLAEGTDTQYF. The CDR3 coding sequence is TGTGCCAGCAGCCGACTAGCGGAGGGCACAGATACGCAGTATTTT.

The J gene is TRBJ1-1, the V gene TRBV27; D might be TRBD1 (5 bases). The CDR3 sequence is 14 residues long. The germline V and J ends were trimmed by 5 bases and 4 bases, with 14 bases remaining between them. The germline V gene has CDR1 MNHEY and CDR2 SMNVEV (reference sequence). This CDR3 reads CASSRLQGLTEAFF. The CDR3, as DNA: TGTGCCAGCAGTCGACTCCAGGGACTCACTGAAGCTTTCTTT.

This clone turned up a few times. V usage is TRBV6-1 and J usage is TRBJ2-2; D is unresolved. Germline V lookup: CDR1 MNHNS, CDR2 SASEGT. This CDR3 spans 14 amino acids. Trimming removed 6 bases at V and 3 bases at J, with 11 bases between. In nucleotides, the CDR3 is TGTGCCAGCAGGCTTGACTTCTACACCGGGGAGCTGTTTTTT. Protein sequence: CASRLDFYTGELFF.

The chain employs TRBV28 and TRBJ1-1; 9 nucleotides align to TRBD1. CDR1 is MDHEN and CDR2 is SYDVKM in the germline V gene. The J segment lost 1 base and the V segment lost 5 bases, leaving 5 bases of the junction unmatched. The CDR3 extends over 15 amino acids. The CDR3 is CASSASGQGNTEAFF. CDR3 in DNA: TGTGCCAGCAGTGCTTCGGGACAGGGGAACACTGAAGCTTTCTTT.

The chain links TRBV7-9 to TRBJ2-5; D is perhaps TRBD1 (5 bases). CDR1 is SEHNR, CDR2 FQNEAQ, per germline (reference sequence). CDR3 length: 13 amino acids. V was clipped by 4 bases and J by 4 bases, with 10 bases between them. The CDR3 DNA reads TGTGCCAGCAGCTCCTTTGACAGAGAGACCCAGTACTTC. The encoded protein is CASSSFDRETQYF.

This CDR3 is CASSQDYSFFTDTQYF. In DNA form, the CDR3 reads TGCGCCAGCAGCCAAGATTACAGTTTCTTCACTGATACGCAGTATTTT. The chain joins TRBV4-3 to TRBJ2-3; D not resolved. The CDR3 length is 16 residues. V lost 0 bases to trimming and J lost 6 bases, with 16 bases between them. Per the germline V gene, CDR1 is LGHNA and CDR2 is YSLEER.

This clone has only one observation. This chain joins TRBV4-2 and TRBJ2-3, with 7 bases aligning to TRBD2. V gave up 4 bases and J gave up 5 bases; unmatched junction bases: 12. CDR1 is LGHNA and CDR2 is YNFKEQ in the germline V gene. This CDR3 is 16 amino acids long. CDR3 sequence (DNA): TGTGCCAGCAGCCTAAGGGGAGGGAGTGAGGGAGATACGCAGTATTTT. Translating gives CASSLRGGSEGDTQYF.

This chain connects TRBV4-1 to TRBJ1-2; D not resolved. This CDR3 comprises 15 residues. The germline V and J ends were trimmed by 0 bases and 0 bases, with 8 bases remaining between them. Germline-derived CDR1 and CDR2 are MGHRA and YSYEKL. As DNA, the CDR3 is TGCGCCAGCAGCCAAGAGAGACTAGCTAACTATGGCTACACCTTC. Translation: CASSQERLANYGYTF.

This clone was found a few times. CDR3 nucleotides: TGTGCCAGCAGCGGGGGAGCGGGAGAGAAGTTGAATGAGCAGTTCTTC. Its protein is CASSGGAGEKLNEQFF. The V gene is TRBV9, the J gene TRBJ2-1, with 8 bases aligning to TRBD2. Unmatched junction bases numbered 12, after V lost 3 bases and J lost 7 bases. The germline gives CDR1 SGDLS, CDR2 YYNGEE. This CDR3 spans 16 amino acids. Full variable domain (outside the CDR3, taken from reference TRBV9 and TRBJ2-1): DSGVTQTPKHLITATGQRVTLRCSPRSGDLSVYWYQQSLDQGLQFLIQYYNGEERAKGNILERFSAQQFPDLHSELNLSSLELGDSALYFCASSGGAGEKLNEQFFGPGTRLTVL.

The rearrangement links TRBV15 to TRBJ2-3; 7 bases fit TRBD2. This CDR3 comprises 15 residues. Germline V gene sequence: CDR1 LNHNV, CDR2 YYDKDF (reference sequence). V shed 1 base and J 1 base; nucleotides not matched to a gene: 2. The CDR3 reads CATSRVAGGTDTQYF. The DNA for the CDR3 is TGTGCCACCAGCAGAGTTGCGGGAGGCACAGATACGCAGTATTTT. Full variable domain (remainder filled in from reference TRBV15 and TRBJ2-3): DAMVIQNPRYQVTQFGKPVTLSCSQTLNHNVMYWYQQKSSQAPKLLFHYYDKDFNNEADTPDNFQSRRPNTSFCFLDIRSPGLGDTAMYLCATSRVAGGTDTQYFGPGTRLTVL.

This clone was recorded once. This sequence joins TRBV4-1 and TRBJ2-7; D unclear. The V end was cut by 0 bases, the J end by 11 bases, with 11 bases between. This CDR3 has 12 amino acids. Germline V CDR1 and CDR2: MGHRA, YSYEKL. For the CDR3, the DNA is TGCGCCAGCAGCCAAGATAATGCAGTGGAGTACTTC. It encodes CASSQDNAVEYF.

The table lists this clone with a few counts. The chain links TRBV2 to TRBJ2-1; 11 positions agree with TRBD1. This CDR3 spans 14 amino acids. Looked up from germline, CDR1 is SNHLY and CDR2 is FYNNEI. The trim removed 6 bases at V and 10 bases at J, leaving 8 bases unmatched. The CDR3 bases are TGTGCCAGCAGATTTGGACAGGGGGCTTGGGAGCAGTTCTTC. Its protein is CASRFGQGAWEQFF.

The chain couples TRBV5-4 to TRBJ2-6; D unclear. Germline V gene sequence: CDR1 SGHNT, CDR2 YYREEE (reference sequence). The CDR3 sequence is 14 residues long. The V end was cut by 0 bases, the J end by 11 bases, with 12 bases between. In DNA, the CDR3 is TGTGCCAGCAGCTTGGAGTCCCACAACGACGTCCTGACTTTC. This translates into CASSLESHNDVLTF.

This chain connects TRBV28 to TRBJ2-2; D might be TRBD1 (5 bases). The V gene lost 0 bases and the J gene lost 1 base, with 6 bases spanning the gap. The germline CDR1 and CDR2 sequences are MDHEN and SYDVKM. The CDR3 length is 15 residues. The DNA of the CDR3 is TGTGCCAGCAGTTTATGGCAGGGGAACACCGGGGAGCTGTTTTTT. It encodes CASSLWQGNTGELFF.

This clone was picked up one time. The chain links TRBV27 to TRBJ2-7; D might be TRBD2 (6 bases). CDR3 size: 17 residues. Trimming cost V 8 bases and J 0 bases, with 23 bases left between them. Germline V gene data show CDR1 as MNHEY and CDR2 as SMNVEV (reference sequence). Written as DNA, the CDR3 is TGTGCCAGCGCTTACCACCGACTAGGCCTAAACTCCTACGAGCAGTACTTC. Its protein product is CASAYHRLGLNSYEQYF.

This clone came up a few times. CDR3 sequence: CASSFADSYEQYF. CDR3 in DNA: TGTGCCAGCAGTTTTGCGGACTCCTACGAGCAGTACTTC. The J gene is TRBJ2-7, the V gene TRBV28; no clear D. The CDR3 length is 13 residues. In germline, CDR1 is MDHEN, CDR2 SYDVKM. The ends were cut back, 3 bases at V and 0 bases at J, with 6 bases in the middle.

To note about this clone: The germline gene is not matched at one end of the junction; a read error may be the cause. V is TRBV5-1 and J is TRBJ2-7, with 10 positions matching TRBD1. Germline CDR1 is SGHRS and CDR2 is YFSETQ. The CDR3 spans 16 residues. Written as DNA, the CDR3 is TGCGCCAGCAGATTGGGGACAGGGGCAGGATCCTACGAGCAGTACTTC. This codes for CASRLGTGAGSYEQYF.

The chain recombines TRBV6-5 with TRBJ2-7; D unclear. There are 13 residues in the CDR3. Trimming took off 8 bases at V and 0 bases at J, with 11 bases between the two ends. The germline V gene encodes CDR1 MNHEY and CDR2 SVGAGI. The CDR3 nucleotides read TGTGCCAGCGGCTCCCCAGGCTCCTACGAGCAGTACTTC. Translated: CASGSPGSYEQYF.

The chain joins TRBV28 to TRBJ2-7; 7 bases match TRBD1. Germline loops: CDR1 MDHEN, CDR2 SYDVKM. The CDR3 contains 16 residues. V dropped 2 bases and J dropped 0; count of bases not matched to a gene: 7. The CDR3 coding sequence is TGTGCCAGCAGTTTAAGGGCGAGACAGGGCTCCTACGAGCAGTACTTC. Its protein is CASSLRARQGSYEQYF.

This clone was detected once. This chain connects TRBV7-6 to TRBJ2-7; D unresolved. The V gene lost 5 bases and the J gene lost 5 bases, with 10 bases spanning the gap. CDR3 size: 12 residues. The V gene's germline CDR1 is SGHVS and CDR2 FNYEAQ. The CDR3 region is CASSITANEQYF. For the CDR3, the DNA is TGTGCCAGCAGCATTACAGCTAACGAGCAGTACTTC.

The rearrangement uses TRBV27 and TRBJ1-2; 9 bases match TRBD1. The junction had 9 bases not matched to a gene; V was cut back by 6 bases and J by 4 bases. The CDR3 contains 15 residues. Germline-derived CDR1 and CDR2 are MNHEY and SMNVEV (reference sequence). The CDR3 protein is CASSRRTGAPYGYTF. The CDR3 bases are TGTGCCAGCAGCCGCCGGACAGGGGCCCCCTATGGCTACACCTTC.

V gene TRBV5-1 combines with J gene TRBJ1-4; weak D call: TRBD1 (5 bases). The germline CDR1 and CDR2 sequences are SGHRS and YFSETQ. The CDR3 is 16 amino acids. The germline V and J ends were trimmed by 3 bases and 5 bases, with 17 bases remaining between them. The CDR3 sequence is CASSSGPRDSNEKLFF. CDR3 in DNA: TGCGCCAGCAGCTCCGGTCCCCGGGACTCAAATGAAAAACTGTTTTTT.

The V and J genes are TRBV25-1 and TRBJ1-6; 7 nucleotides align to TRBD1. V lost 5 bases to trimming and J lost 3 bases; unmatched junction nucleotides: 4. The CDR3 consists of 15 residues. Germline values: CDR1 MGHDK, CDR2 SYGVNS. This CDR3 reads CASSPGQDYNSPLHF. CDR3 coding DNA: TGTGCCAGCAGTCCCGGACAGGACTATAATTCACCCCTCCACTTT.

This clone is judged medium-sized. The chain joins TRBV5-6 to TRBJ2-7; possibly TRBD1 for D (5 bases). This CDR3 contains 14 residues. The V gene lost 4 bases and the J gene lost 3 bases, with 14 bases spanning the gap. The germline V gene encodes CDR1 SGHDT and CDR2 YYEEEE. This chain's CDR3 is CASSPGPDHYEQYF. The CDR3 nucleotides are TGTGCCAGCAGCCCAGGGCCGGACCACTACGAGCAGTACTTC. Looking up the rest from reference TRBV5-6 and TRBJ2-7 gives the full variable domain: DAGVTQSPTHLIKTRGQQVTLRCSPKSGHDTVSWYQQALGQGPQFIFQYYEEEERQRGNFPDRFSGHQFPNYSSELNVNALLLGDSALYLCASSPGPDHYEQYFGPGTRLTVT.